The source of this T cell receptor (beta chain) is a study of graft-versus-host responses after intestinal transplantation. Study background: Following induction with anti-thymocyte globulin, all recipients were given tacrolimus and steroids for around three years.

On this clone: Its specificity is unknown.

This CDR3 region has 18 residues. The V end was cut by 7 bases, the J end by 4 bases, with 23 bases between. The germline V gene encodes CDR1 MDHEN and CDR2 SYDVKM. Findings of the study overall: Early post-transplant declines in HvG were associated with peak levels of circulating GvH clones. Within the allografts of patients who had graft-donor T cell macrochimerism, graft-versus-host to host-versus-graft clonal ratios were high.

The data were produced by immunoSEQ multiplex PCR, yet TCRdb's version contains in-frame clones alone and is incomplete. The table includes over 100,000 clones, about 95% detected once. This receptor was obtained from a human donor who received an intestinal transplant. The rearrangement links TRBV28 to TRBJ2-6, with D perhaps matching TRBD1 or TRBD2 (5 bases each). The sequencing used unstimulated CD8+ T cells sorted from spleen or lymph node cells, collected before intestinal transplant. CDR3 protein: CASKAPGPAGRGANVLTF. In DNA, the CDR3 is TGTGCCAGCAAAGCGCCGGGACCCGCCGGGCGCGGGGCCAACGTCCTGACTTTC.